This TCR beta chain was identified in a study of cytomegalovirus exposure and HLA in healthy donors. Concerning this clone itself: Its target is not known. The identical CDR3 is also encoded by other nucleotide sequences in the sample.

The protocol was immunoSEQ multiplex PCR, while the TCRdb copy is restricted to in-frame clones and leaves out a portion. Of about 190,000 clones in the sample, 86% were seen once. Trimming took off 5 bases at V and 2 bases at J, with 12 bases between the two ends. The germline gives CDR1 SGHAT, CDR2 FQDESV (reference sequence). The CDR3 runs to 14 residues. Broader study findings: Cytomegalovirus-associated TCR beta chains were listed, numbering some 170.

This TCR came from a woman between 18 and 29 years old in good health and CMV-seronegative. V is TRBV11-1 and J is TRBJ1-1; perhaps TRBD1 as D (6 bases). Input material: PBMCs. The CDR3 region has the DNA TGTGCCAGCAGCCGCCAACAGGGAAACACTGAAGCTTTCTTT. It encodes CASSRQQGNTEAFF.